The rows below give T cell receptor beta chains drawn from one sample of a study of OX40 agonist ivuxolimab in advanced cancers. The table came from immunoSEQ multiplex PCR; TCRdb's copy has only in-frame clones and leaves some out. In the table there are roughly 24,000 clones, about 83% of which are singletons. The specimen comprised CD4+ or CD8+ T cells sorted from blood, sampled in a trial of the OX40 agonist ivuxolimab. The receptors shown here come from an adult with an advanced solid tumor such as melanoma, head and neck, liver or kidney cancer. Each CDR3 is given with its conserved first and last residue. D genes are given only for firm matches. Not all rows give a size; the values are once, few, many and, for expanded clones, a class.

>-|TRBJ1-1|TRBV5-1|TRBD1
CASSLNQGGTEAFF
TGCGCCAGCAGCTTAAACCAGGGGGGCACTGAAGCTTTCTTT
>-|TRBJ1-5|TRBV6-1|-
CATSSRGQPQHF
TGTGCCACCTCCTCGCGTGGTCAGCCCCAGCATTTT
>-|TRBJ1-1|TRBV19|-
CASSISSGANTEAFF
TGTGCCAGTAGTATCTCTTCGGGGGCGAACACTGAAGCTTTCTTT
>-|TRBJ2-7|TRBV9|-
CASSVGSARGSEQYF
TGTGCCAGCAGCGTAGGTTCGGCTAGGGGGAGCGAGCAGTACTTC
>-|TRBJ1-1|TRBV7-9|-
CASSPAANTEAFF
TGTGCCAGCAGCCCCGCAGCGAACACTGAAGCTTTCTTT
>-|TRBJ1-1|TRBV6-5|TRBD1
CASRRGRDTEAFF
TGTGCCAGCAGGAGGGGGCGGGACACTGAAGCTTTCTTT
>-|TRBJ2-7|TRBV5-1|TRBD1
CASSLIGTGDDEQYF
TGCGCCAGCAGCCTGATCGGGACAGGGGATGACGAGCAGTACTTC
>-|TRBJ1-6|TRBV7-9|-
CASSLDDVAPLHF
TGTGCCAGCAGCTTAGATGACGTGGCACCCCTCCACTTT
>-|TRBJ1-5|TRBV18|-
CASSPVGNSNQPQHF
TGTGCCAGCTCACCAGTGGGGAACAGCAATCAGCCCCAGCATTTT
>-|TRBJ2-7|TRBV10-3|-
CAIRAPRELEQYF
TGTGCCATCAGGGCCCCCCGGGAGTTAGAGCAGTACTTC
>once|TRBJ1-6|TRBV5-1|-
CASRWGSYDNSPLHF
TGCGCCAGCCGTTGGGGGTCGTATGATAATTCACCCCTCCACTTT
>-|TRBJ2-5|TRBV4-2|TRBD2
CASSQEGLAGVETQYF
TGTGCCAGCAGCCAAGAGGGACTAGCGGGAGTAGAGACCCAGTACTTC
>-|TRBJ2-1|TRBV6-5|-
CASSYSTREQFF
TGTGCCAGCAGTTACTCGACCCGCGAGCAGTTCTTC
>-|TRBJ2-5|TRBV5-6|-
CASSFKSRPETQYF
TGTGCCAGCAGCTTCAAGTCAAGGCCGGAGACCCAGTACTTC
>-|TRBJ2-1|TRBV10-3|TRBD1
CAISRDRGYNEQFF
TGTGCCATCAGTCGGGACAGGGGCTACAATGAGCAGTTCTTC
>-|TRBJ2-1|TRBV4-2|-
CASSQEVKPGAYNEQFF
TGTGCCAGCAGCCAAGAAGTAAAGCCTGGGGCCTACAATGAGCAGTTCTTC
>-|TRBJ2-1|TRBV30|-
CAWSVLAGGVSYNEQFF
TGTGCCTGGAGTGTCTTGGCGGGTGGGGTCTCCTACAATGAGCAGTTCTTC
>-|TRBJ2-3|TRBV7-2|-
CASSSNTGSTDTQYF
TGTGCCAGCAGCTCCAATACAGGGAGCACAGATACGCAGTATTTT
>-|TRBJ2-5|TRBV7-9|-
CASTTGWVTQYF
TGTGCCAGCACCACAGGGTGGGTGACCCAGTACTTC
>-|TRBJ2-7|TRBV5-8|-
CASSLTGRVGEQYF
TGTGCCAGCAGCTTGACAGGGCGGGTGGGCGAGCAGTACTTC